A single sample is the source of the 24 T cell receptor beta chains below, sequenced in a study of breast tumors, draining lymph nodes, adjacent tissues. Each CDR3 protein is one row after TCRdb ran MiXCR on the multiplex PCR reads. The profile shows 150,000 to 250,000 distinct CDR3 sequences, roughly 31% of them singletons. Breast cancer patients provided tissue from their axillary draining lymph nodes. The material sequenced was axillary lymph node tissue. All receptors come from a female donor with breast cancer. Some clones in this sample may be carry-over from other donors' samples.

The gene calls are TRBV20-1 and TRBJ2-5, with no clear D. The length of the CDR3 is 12 residues. V lost 2 bases and J lost 9, with 13 bases in between. Germline CDR1 and CDR2: DFQATT and SNEGSKA (reference sequence). In nucleotides, the CDR3 is TGCAGTGCTAGACGCCGACGGAGTGCCCAGTACTTC. Its translation is CSARRRRSAQYF.

This clonotype occurred a few times. A much larger clone differs by one base, so this may be a read error. Here the CDR3 omits its conserved ending phenylalanine or tryptophan, so a read error is the likely source. No DNA is shown, since the ends of the CDR3 on it are uncertain; the CDR3 is the one TCRdb lists. CDR3: CSANSGSVFS. This sequence joins TRBV20-1 and TRBJ2-1; the table's D gene call, TRBD2, was not cross checked with the DNA. The CDR3 length is 10 residues, termini included. Looked up from germline, CDR1 is DFQATT and CDR2 is SNEGSKA (reference sequence).

This clonotype was counted a single time. With a much larger clone just one base away, this may be a read error. The chain recombines TRBV2 with TRBJ2-1; TRBD1 agrees at 11 bases. This CDR3 region has 16 residues. Per the germline V gene, CDR1 is SNHLY and CDR2 is FYNNEI. The CDR3 DNA reads TGTGCCAGTAGTCCAAGGACAGGGGGCCCCCTGAATGGGCAGTTCTTC. Translation gives CASSPRTGGPLNGQFF.

This clonotype was picked up many times. The CDR3 here is CASALGGNQPQHF. The DNA of the CDR3 is TGTGCCAGCGCGTTGGGGGGCAATCAGCCCCAGCATTTT. The V and J genes are TRBV6-5 and TRBJ1-5; TRBD1 is a possible D gene (5 bases). CDR1 and CDR2 from the germline V gene are MNHEY and SVGAGI. The CDR3 is 13 residues long. Trimming left V 8 bases short and J 2 bases short, with 10 bases between.

The chain has TRBV20-1 and TRBJ2-5, with 10 bases identical to TRBD2. The CDR3 is 19 residues long. With V trimmed by 3 bases and J by 2 bases, 18 bases remained unmatched. Germline values: CDR1 DFQATT, CDR2 SNEGSKA (reference sequence). The DNA for the CDR3 is TGCAGTGCTAGGGGCGGAGAAGCGGGGGGGCCGGAGGGACAAGAGACCCAGTACTTC. Translating gives CSARGGEAGGPEGQETQYF.

This clonotype was seen a handful of times. This chain links TRBV27 with TRBJ2-7; 8 nucleotides match TRBD2. CDR3 length: 16 residues. J gave up 3 bases and V 6 bases, and 13 bases lay outside the gene matches. Germline V gene data show CDR1 as MNHEY and CDR2 as SMNVEV (reference sequence). This CDR3 is CASSLGGTSGVYEQYF. DNA of the CDR3: TGTGCCAGCAGCCTAGGTGGTACTAGCGGAGTCTACGAGCAGTACTTC.

The sample holds a few counts of this clonotype. This chain uses TRBV3-1 with TRBJ2-3; 8 bases line up with TRBD2. With V trimmed by 0 bases and J by 1 base, 9 bases remained unmatched. The CDR3 has 18 amino acids. CDR1 LGHDT and CDR2 YNNKEL come from the germline V gene (reference sequence). For the CDR3, the DNA is TGTGCCAGCAGCCAAGAGGTCGGAGGCGGGGGGCGCACAGATACGCAGTATTTT. This translates into CASSQEVGGGGRTDTQYF.

V gene TRBV3-1 combines with J gene TRBJ1-6, with D hard to call. V lost 0 bases to trimming and J lost 13 bases, with 1 base between them. The germline V gene encodes CDR1 LGHDT and CDR2 YNNKEL (reference sequence). The CDR3 is 10 amino acids. CDR3 nucleotide sequence: TGTGCCAGCAGCCAAGATCCCCTCCACTTT. Amino acid sequence: CASSQDPLHF.

The chain is built from TRBV19 and TRBJ2-5; 9 bases match TRBD1. Germline trimming cut 7 bases from V and 9 bases from J; bases unmatched to any gene: 15. The CDR3 consists of 15 residues. The germline V gene has CDR1 LNHDA and CDR2 SQIVND (reference sequence). The CDR3 loop reads CASKEGTGRNQPQYF. CDR3 in DNA: TGTGCCAGTAAGGAGGGGACAGGGCGCAATCAGCCCCAGTACTTC.

Ten or more counts support this clonotype. The V and J genes are TRBV10-2 and TRBJ1-6; D is ambiguous. V gave up 2 bases and J gave up 6 bases, with 8 bases separating them. The CDR3 covers 14 residues. Germline CDR1 and CDR2: WSHSY and SAAADI. CDR3 bases: TGCGCCAGCAGTGAGGAAAGGGCTAATTCACCCCTCCACTTT. Translated: CASSEERANSPLHF.

To note about this clonotype: The junction differs from germline at one of its ends, possibly a read error. CDR3 nucleotide sequence: TGCAGCGTTGGGGTAAAGGACAGGGGTCCCACTACGGGGCATACCTTC. Its protein is CSVGVKDRGPTTGHTF. This chain connects TRBV29-1 to TRBJ2-7; TRBD1 agrees at 9 bases. The CDR3 is made up of 16 amino acids. CDR1 is SQVTM, CDR2 ANQGSEA, per germline.

The sample holds many counts of this clonotype. V is TRBV2 and J is TRBJ1-5; D is unclear. This CDR3 region has 16 residues. Trimming shortened V by 2 bases and J by 4 bases, and 15 bases separated the two germline ends. Germline CDR1 and CDR2: SNHLY and FYNNEI. CDR3 sequence (DNA): TGTGCCAGCAGTGAATGGCCCGGTATGTCAAATCAGCCCCAGCATTTT. Residues: CASSEWPGMSNQPQHF.

This clonotype was observed at least ten times. The chain has TRBV6-5 and TRBJ1-6; perhaps TRBD1 as D (6 bases). Germline CDR1 is MNHEY and CDR2 is SVGAGI. The V gene lost 2 bases and the J gene lost 6 bases, with 11 bases spanning the gap. The CDR3 is 15 residues long. The CDR3 nucleotides read TGTGCCAGCAGTTACAATGGACAGAGTAATTCACCCCTCCACTTT. This encodes CASSYNGQSNSPLHF.

Only one count was recorded for this clonotype. This chain links TRBV6-7 with TRBJ2-1; no firm D call. TRBV6-7 is an ORF, with its function uncertain. The length of the CDR3 is 13 residues. Deletions cut 5 bases from V and 4 bases from J, with 9 bases between. CDR3 loop: CASSPGDYNEQFF. The CDR3 nucleotides are TGTGCCAGCAGTCCTGGAGATTACAATGAGCAGTTCTTC.

A note on this clonotype: Given a much more abundant clone one base away, this may be a read error. The V call is TRBV29-1, the J call TRBJ2-7, with D possibly being TRBD2 (5 bases). Trimming cost V 3 bases and J 3 bases, with 6 bases left between them. The CDR3 length is 11 residues. Germline values: CDR1 SQVTM, CDR2 ANQGSEA. CDR3 sequence: CSVEGVYEQYF. CDR3 DNA: TGCAGCGTTGAGGGAGTCTACGAGCAGTACTTC.

V and J are TRBV20-1 and TRBJ2-5; D is unclear. V was pared by 6 bases and J by 4 bases, with 9 bases between. Per the germline V gene, CDR1 is DFQATT and CDR2 is SNEGSKA (reference sequence). CDR3 length: 11 residues. The CDR3 DNA sequence: TGCAGTGCCTTTTCCGCAGAGACCCAGTACTTC. It is translated as CSAFSAETQYF.

This chain connects TRBV7-2 to TRBJ1-5; maybe TRBD1 (5 bases). V dropped 1 base and J dropped 2 bases, with 9 bases sitting between them. Germline-derived CDR1 and CDR2 are SGHTA and FQGNSA. CDR3 length: 15 residues. CDR3 amino acids: CASSLGAGGNQPQHF. CDR3 nucleotide sequence: TGTGCCAGCAGCTTAGGGGCGGGGGGCAATCAGCCCCAGCATTTT.

The chain uses TRBV6-5 and TRBJ2-3, with D perhaps TRBD2 (5 bases). The CDR3 length is 14 residues. Germline V gene lookup returns CDR1 MNHEY and CDR2 SVGAGI. Trimming removed 5 bases at V and 2 bases at J, with 11 bases between. The CDR3, as DNA: TGTGCCAGCAGTCCCCCGCTAGCCACAGATACGCAGTATTTT. Translation: CASSPPLATDTQYF.

The chain links TRBV20-1 to TRBJ1-1; D is possibly TRBD1 (5 bases). Germline-derived CDR1 and CDR2 are DFQATT and SNEGSKA (reference sequence). The germline V and J ends were trimmed by 6 bases and 0 bases, with 20 bases remaining between them. There are 16 residues in the CDR3. The CDR3 region is CSAPEGAGTMNTEAFF. For the CDR3, the DNA is TGCAGTGCCCCGGAAGGTGCCGGGACCATGAACACTGAAGCTTTCTTT.

The chain uses TRBV6-2 or TRBV6-3 and TRBJ2-2, with a possible D match to TRBD2 (5 bases). Germline values: CDR1 MNHEY, CDR2 SVGEGT. This CDR3 is 15 amino acids long. Trimming removed 5 bases from V and 1 base from J, with 11 bases in between. CDR3 sequence (DNA): TGTGCCAGCAGTCACCGGGGTGTGAACACCGGGGAGCTGTTTTTT. This codes for CASSHRGVNTGELFF.

This clonotype was picked up many times. The chain employs TRBV20-1 and TRBJ2-1; 9 nucleotides line up with TRBD1. Trimming took 1 base from V and 3 from J; bases not matched to a gene: 1. The CDR3 sequence is 14 residues long. CDR1 is DFQATT and CDR2 is SNEGSKA in the germline V gene (reference sequence). The CDR3 sequence: CSARVTGGYNEQFF. In DNA, the CDR3 is TGCAGTGCTAGAGTGACAGGGGGCTACAATGAGCAGTTCTTC.

This clonotype was recorded at least ten times. The CDR3 nucleotides read TGTGCCAGCGGTCTACAGGGTATCGCCTATGGCTACACCTTC. Its protein is CASGLQGIAYGYTF. The gene calls are TRBV5-8 and TRBJ1-2, with D possibly TRBD1 on 6 matching bases. The V gene's germline CDR1 is SGHTS and CDR2 YDEGEE. This CDR3 comprises 14 residues. The ends were cut back, 7 bases at V and 4 bases at J, with 17 bases in the middle.

This clonotype was seen at least ten times. V gene TRBV9 combines with J gene TRBJ2-7; 9 nucleotides align to TRBD1. In germline, CDR1 is SGDLS, CDR2 YYNGEE. V trimming: 0 bases; J trimming: 5 bases; junction bases outside the gene matches: 6. The CDR3 consists of 15 residues. Here the CDR3 DNA reads TGTGCCAGCAGCGTAGGGGGACAGGGACTCCACGAGCAGTACTTC. Its translation is CASSVGGQGLHEQYF.

The table lists this clonotype with many counts. The V gene is TRBV2, the J gene TRBJ2-7; D tentatively fits TRBD1 or TRBD2 (5 bases each). The V and J ends lost 3 bases and 6 bases respectively, with 15 bases between them. The V gene's germline CDR1 is SNHLY and CDR2 FYNNEI. The CDR3 consists of 14 residues. The CDR3 spells CASSDQGPAGEQYF. The CDR3, as DNA: TGTGCCAGCAGTGATCAGGGACCGGCGGGCGAGCAGTACTTC.